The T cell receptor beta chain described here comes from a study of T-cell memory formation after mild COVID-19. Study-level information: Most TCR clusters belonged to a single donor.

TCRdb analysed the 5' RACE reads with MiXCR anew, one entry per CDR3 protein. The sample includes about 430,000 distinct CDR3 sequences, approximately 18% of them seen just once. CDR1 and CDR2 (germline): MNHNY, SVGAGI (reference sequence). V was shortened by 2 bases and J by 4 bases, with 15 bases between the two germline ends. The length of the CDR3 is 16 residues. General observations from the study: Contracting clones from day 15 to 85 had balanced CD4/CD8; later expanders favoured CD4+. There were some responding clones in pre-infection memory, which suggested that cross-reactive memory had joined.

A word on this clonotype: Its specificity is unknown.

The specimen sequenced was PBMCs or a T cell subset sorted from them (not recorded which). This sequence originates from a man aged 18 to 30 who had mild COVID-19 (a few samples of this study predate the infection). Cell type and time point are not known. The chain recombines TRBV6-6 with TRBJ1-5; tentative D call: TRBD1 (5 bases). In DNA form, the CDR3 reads TGTGCCAGCAGTTACCCCGGTAGGGACGGGAATCAGCCCCAGCATTTT. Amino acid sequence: CASSYPGRDGNQPQHF.